This T cell receptor (beta chain) was identified during a study of T cells in Graves' hyperthyroidism and ophthalmopathy. Exclusion criteria comprised uncontrolled infection, other autoimmune disease, pregnancy or lactation. There are many counts of this clonotype. The V gene's germline CDR1 is MNHNS and CDR2 SASEGT. This CDR3 is 15 amino acids long. Trimming removed 0 bases from V and 5 bases from J, with 14 bases in between. TCR beta CDR3 sequences were amplified from RNA transcripts. Carried out on the TCR CDR3, a first-round RT-PCR used the HTBI primer set. Each CDR3 protein is one row after TCRdb ran MiXCR on the multiplex PCR reads. This table holds 660,000 or so distinct CDR3 sequences, about 20% found once.

V is TRBV6-1 and J is TRBJ2-7; D possibly corresponds to TRBD2 (6 bases). The source material was blood. This clonotype was obtained from a man aged 25 to 40 with Graves' ophthalmopathy. This CDR3 reads CASSEARGLKDEQYF. For the CDR3, the DNA is TGTGCCAGCAGTGAAGCAAGGGGACTTAAGGACGAGCAGTACTTC.